This T cell receptor (beta chain) was obtained from a study of shared clonotypes between healthy human individuals. CDR3 length: 15 amino acids. CDR1 is SGHAT, CDR2 FQDESV, per germline (reference sequence). J was trimmed by 2 bases and V by 4 bases; bases with no gene match: 2. Data came from immunoSEQ multiplex PCR; TCRdb stores just in-frame clones and leaves some out. This table has under 600,000 clones, roughly 79% appearing once. Note on this clone: Being one base from a much bigger clone, this may be a read error.

The chain has TRBV11-1 and TRBJ2-1; 10 nucleotides match TRBD1. The sequence was collected from a woman aged 40 to 50 in good health. Some clones in this sample may be carry-over from other donors' samples. The sequencing input was PBMCs. CDR3 sequence (DNA): TGTGCCAGCAGCTCCGGGACAGGGGCCTACAATGAGCAGTTCTTC. It is translated as CASSSGTGAYNEQFF.